This note documents a single T cell receptor (beta chain) sequence. Its specificity is unknown. Subjects with ophthalmopathy showed a Clinical Activity Score no lower than 3, a NOSPECS grade no lower than 4, and a duration shorter than 3 months. The data were obtained in a study of T cells in Graves' hyperthyroidism and ophthalmopathy. General observations from the study: A model of 13 V-J pairs discriminated ophthalmopathy from stable hyperthyroidism. Blood also contained most expanded thyroid clonotypes above 0.001.

Authors of the study amplified TCR beta CDR3 regions from RNA transcripts. HTBI primers were employed in a first-round RT-PCR of the TCR CDR3. TCRdb reanalysed the multiplex PCR reads using MiXCR and keeps one entry per CDR3 protein. The sample shows around 690,000 distinct CDR3 sequences, around 21% of them seen only once. The CDR3 is 17 residues long. Germline V gene lookup returns CDR1 LGHDT and CDR2 YNNKEL (reference sequence). The V and J ends lost 0 bases and 0 bases, in that order; junction bases with no gene match: 5. Input material: blood. The clonotype was recovered from a man aged 25-40 years with Graves' ophthalmopathy. The chain carries TRBV3-1 and TRBJ2-3; 8 bases fit TRBD2. The CDR3 DNA reads TGTGCCAGCAGCCAAGATCGGAGCGGGAGTAGCACAGATACGCAGTATTTT. Protein sequence: CASSQDRSGSSTDTQYF.